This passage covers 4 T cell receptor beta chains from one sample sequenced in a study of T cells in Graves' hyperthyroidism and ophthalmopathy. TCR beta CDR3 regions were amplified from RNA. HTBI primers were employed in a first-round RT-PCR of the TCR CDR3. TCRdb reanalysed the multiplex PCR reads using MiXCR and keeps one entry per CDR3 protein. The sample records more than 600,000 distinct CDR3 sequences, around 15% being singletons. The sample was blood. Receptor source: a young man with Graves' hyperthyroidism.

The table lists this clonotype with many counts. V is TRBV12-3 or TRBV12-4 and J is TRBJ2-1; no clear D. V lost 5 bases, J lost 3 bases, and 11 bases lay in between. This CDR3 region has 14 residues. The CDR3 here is CASSVDHFYNEQFF. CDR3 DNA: TGTGCCAGCAGTGTAGACCACTTCTACAATGAGCAGTTCTTC.

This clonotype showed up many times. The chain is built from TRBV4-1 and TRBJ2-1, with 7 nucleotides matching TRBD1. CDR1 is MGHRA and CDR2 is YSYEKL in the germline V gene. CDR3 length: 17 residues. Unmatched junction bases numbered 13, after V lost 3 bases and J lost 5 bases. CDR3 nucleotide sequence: TGCGCCAGCAGCCAGGCTTCCCGACAGGGTATTCACAATGAGCAGTTCTTC. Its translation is CASSQASRQGIHNEQFF.

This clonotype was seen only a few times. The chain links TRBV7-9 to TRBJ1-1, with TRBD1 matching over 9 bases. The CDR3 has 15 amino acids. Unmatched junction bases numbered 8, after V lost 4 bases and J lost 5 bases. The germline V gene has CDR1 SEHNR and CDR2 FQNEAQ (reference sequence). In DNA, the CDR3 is TGTGCCAGCAGCTCCCGGGACAGGGAGGGGACTGAAGCTTTCTTT. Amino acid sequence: CASSSRDREGTEAFF.

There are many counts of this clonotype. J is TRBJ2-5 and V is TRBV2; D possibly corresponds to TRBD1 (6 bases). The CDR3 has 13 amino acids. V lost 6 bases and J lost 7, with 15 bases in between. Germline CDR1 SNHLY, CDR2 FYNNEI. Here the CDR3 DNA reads TGTGCCAGCAGGACAGGTGCCGAGGTGACCCAGTACTTC. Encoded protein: CASRTGAEVTQYF.